Listed below are T cell receptor beta chains from one sample, sequenced in a study of cytomegalovirus exposure and HLA in healthy donors. Some clones are missing from TCRdb's copy, which holds only in-frame ones; the method was immunoSEQ multiplex PCR. This sample has 150,000 or so clones, with 77% found just once. The material sequenced was PBMCs. Receptors originate from a female donor in good health and CMV-seronegative. Each CDR3 is given with its conserved first and last residue. Each record gives: D gene, CDR3 length, J gene, V gene, clone size, CDR3 DNA, CDR3 protein. D genes are given only for firm matches. Clone size, where shown, is once, few, many, or a class for clones that have expanded.

.	14	TRBJ2-7	TRBV7-9	.	TGTGCCAGCAGCTTAAACTCCTCCCCGCGTGAGCAGTACTTC	CASSLNSSPREQYF
TRBD1	16	TRBJ1-3	TRBV2	.	TGTGCCAGCAGTGCGGGACAGGGGGGATCTGGAAACACCATATATTTT	CASSAGQGGSGNTIYF
TRBD1	14	TRBJ1-3	TRBV13	.	TGTGCCAGCAGCCGGACAGGGGGCGGAAACACCATATATTTT	CASSRTGGGNTIYF
TRBD2	13	TRBJ2-3	TRBV6-5	.	TGTGCCAGCAGTTGGCCGGGGGGGGATACGCAGTATTTT	CASSWPGGDTQYF
.	15	TRBJ2-4	TRBV5-6	.	TGTGCCAGCAGCTCCCCCTGGGGGGGGGCCGGTCTTCAGTACTTC	CASSSPWGGAGLQYF
.	14	TRBJ2-1	TRBV9	.	TGTGCCAGCTCCTTGCGGGGAGACTACAATGAGCAGTTCTTC	CASSLRGDYNEQFF
TRBD1	14	TRBJ2-7	TRBV10-3	.	TGTGCCATCAGTGAGTCGGGACAGGGCTACGAGCAGTACTTC	CAISESGQGYEQYF
TRBD2	14	TRBJ2-7	TRBV5-4	few	TGTGCCAGCAGCTTACCGGGACTAGGTGCCGAGCAGTACTTC	CASSLPGLGAEQYF
TRBD1	13	TRBJ1-2	TRBV5-4	.	TGTGCCAGCAGCAGGGACAGGGGAACTGCGAAACTCTTC	CASSRDRGTAKLF
.	16	TRBJ2-1	TRBV7-6	.	TGTGCCAGCAGCTCTAGAGGCGGGATCTTGGGAAATGAGCAGTTCTTC	CASSSRGGILGNEQFF
TRBD1	15	TRBJ2-3	TRBV4-2	.	TGTGCCAGCAGCCAAGATTGGGGGACAGAGGAAGCGCAGTATTTT	CASSQDWGTEEAQYF
.	15	TRBJ1-2	TRBV2	few	TGTGCCAGCAGTGAAGGGGGCGGAACCACCTATGGCTACACCTTC	CASSEGGGTTYGYTF
.	11	TRBJ2-7	TRBV6-5	.	TGTGCCAGCACCGGACAGTACGAGCAGTACTTC	CASTGQYEQYF
.	14	TRBJ2-7	TRBV5-5	few	TGTGCCAGCAGCTTGGACAGGGTGGCCTACGAGCAGTACTTC	CASSLDRVAYEQYF
TRBD1	14	TRBJ2-7	TRBV2	few	TGTGCCAGCAGCGGGACAGGGGGGCCCTACGAGCAGTACTTC	CASSGTGGPYEQYF
TRBD1	14	TRBJ2-3	TRBV6-5	.	TGTGCCAGCAGTTTGGGACAGACGACAGATACGCAGTATTTT	CASSLGQTTDTQYF
TRBD1	13	TRBJ1-2	TRBV7-3	.	TGTGCCAGCAGACCCGGACAGGGAATGGACTACACCTTC	CASRPGQGMDYTF
TRBD1	16	TRBJ2-1	TRBV11-2	.	TGTGCCAGCAGCCAAACACCGGACAGGGGAAACAATGAGCAGTTCTTC	CASSQTPDRGNNEQFF
.	11	TRBJ1-2	TRBV6-5	few	TGTGCCAGCAGCAACGGGTTTGGCTACACCTTC	CASSNGFGYTF
TRBD2	13	TRBJ2-3	TRBV27	.	TGTGCCAGCAAGGAGCGGGGATCAGATACGCAGTATTTT	CASKERGSDTQYF
.	11	TRBJ2-5	TRBV6-5	.	TGTGCCAGCAGTTCGCCGGGGACCCAGTACTTC	CASSSPGTQYF
TRBD1	18	TRBJ1-2	TRBV19	.	TGTGCCAGTAATAACCTCCGGGACAGGGAGGCGTCTAACTATGGCTACACCTTC	CASNNLRDREASNYGYTF
.	15	TRBJ1-4	TRBV14	.	TGTGCCAGCAGCCAAGGGACTCGCCGAGATGAAAAACTGTTTTTT	CASSQGTRRDEKLFF
TRBD1	13	TRBJ2-7	TRBV6-5	.	TGTGCCAGCAGCAGGGGACAGTCGTACGAGCAGTACTTC	CASSRGQSYEQYF
TRBD2	15	TRBJ2-7	TRBV9	.	TGTGCCAGCAGCCGACTAGCGGGGGGATCCTACGAGCAGTACTTC	CASSRLAGGSYEQYF
TRBD2	17	TRBJ2-1	TRBV2	.	TGTGCCAGCAGAGGGACTAGCGGGGGGACAAGGTACAATGAGCAGTTCTTC	CASRGTSGGTRYNEQFF
TRBD2	16	TRBJ2-1	TRBV7-9	.	TGTGCCAGCAGCTTAGAACTAGCGGGAGGGCCGGACGAGCAGTTCTTC	CASSLELAGGPDEQFF
.	16	TRBJ2-7	TRBV4-1	.	TGCGCCAGCAGCCAAGATGCCCCGCCCGCGGTCTACGAGCAGTACTTC	CASSQDAPPAVYEQYF
.	16	TRBJ1-1	TRBV11-2	.	TGTGCCAGCAGCCCCCGTTCAGGGAGGGGGAACACTGAAGCTTTCTTT	CASSPRSGRGNTEAFF
.	16	TRBJ2-7	TRBV4-1	.	TGCGCCAGCAGTCAAGTAGGGACGGGAGTTCCGTCCGAGCAGTACTTC	CASSQVGTGVPSEQYF
.	14	TRBJ1-5	TRBV2	few	TGTGCCAGCAGTCGACAGACCTTCGGTCAGCCCCAGCATTTT	CASSRQTFGQPQHF
TRBD2	14	TRBJ2-7	TRBV4-2	.	TGTGCCAGCAGCCAGGACACTAGCGGATACGAGCAGTACTTC	CASSQDTSGYEQYF
.	14	TRBJ2-1	TRBV28	.	TGTGCCAGCAGTGTCACAGGGCTATACAATGAGCAGTTCTTC	CASSVTGLYNEQFF
.	15	TRBJ1-1	TRBV5-4	.	TGTGCCAGCAGCCGCTTAGTGAGCCTGAACACTGAAGCTTTCTTT	CASSRLVSLNTEAFF
TRBD1	17	TRBJ1-2	TRBV7-3	.	TGTGCCAGCAGCTTAACGGAAGACAGGGGGCGAAACTATGGCTACACCTTC	CASSLTEDRGRNYGYTF
.	15	TRBJ2-7	TRBV9	.	TGTGCCAGCAGCGTAGCGGCGGAGAGCTCCTACGAGCAGTACTTC	CASSVAAESSYEQYF
.	12	TRBJ1-2	TRBV5-1	.	TGCGCCAGCAGCTTGGACCTTCGGGGCTACACCTTC	CASSLDLRGYTF
.	11	TRBJ2-3	TRBV6-5	few	TGTGCCACCAGCGTAGGGGGTGTTGAGTATTTT	CATSVGGVEYF
.	13	TRBJ2-7	TRBV5-4	.	TGTGCCAGCAGCTCGCCTACGAGCTACGAGCAGTACTTC	CASSSPTSYEQYF
.	15	TRBJ1-5	TRBV6-1	few	TGTGCCAGCAGTGAATCGGCACAGTTCGGTCAGCCCCAGCATTTT	CASSESAQFGQPQHF
.	17	TRBJ1-2	TRBV28	.	TGTGCCAGCAGCACGGGGGGGGGTACAACGCTTGTGGGCGGCTACACCTTC	CASSTGGGTTLVGGYTF
TRBD1	16	TRBJ2-5	TRBV5-6	.	TGTGCCAGCAGGGAGCGAGGGACAGCTGCGCGAGAGACCCAGTACTTC	CASRERGTAARETQYF
.	13	TRBJ1-1	TRBV5-1	few	TGCGCCAGCAGCGGGGGGGGAAGCACTGAAGCTTTCTTT	CASSGGGSTEAFF
.	15	TRBJ2-7	TRBV6-1	once	TGTGCCAGCAGTGAAAATACAGCGGCCCCCTACGAGCAGTACTTC	CASSENTAAPYEQYF
TRBD1	19	TRBJ1-4	TRBV5-4	.	TGTGCCAGCAGCTCCAAACTACGGGACAGATCCCTGGTCCCTGGAAAACTGTTTTTT	CASSSKLRDRSLVPGKLFF
.	18	TRBJ1-2	TRBV7-3	.	TGTGCCAGCAGCTTAAGAGGGGCCCGGGGGTCTTTCGACTATGGCTACACCTTC	CASSLRGARGSFDYGYTF
TRBD1	16	TRBJ1-5	TRBV10-3	.	TGTGCCATCAGTGACTCTGGCGGACAGGGGAATCAGCCCCAGCATTTT	CAISDSGGQGNQPQHF
.	17	TRBJ1-4	TRBV28	.	TGTGCCAGCAGTTTAAGTTTGCGGGGCAGGTCGGGCGAAAAACTGTTTTTT	CASSLSLRGRSGEKLFF
.	10	TRBJ1-6	TRBV6-6	once	TGTGCCAGCGGGGAGGTGGCCCTCCACTTT	CASGEVALHF
TRBD2	15	TRBJ2-1	TRBV5-1	once	TGCGCCAGCAGCAAGGAAGCGGGAGGGCCGGGTGAGCAGTTCTTC	CASSKEAGGPGEQFF
.	16	TRBJ2-7	TRBV13	.	TGTGCCAGCAGCCTACGGGACTCCCCGAAGTACTACGAGCAGTACTTC	CASSLRDSPKYYEQYF
TRBD1	15	TRBJ2-7	TRBV6-1	.	TGTGCCAGCAAATATAGGCAGGGGGTATCCTACGAGCAGTACTTC	CASKYRQGVSYEQYF
.	15	TRBJ2-7	TRBV11-3	.	TGTGCCAGCAGCCCTGGTGCGAGCCCCTCCTACGAGCAGTACTTC	CASSPGASPSYEQYF
TRBD1	18	TRBJ2-7	TRBV2	.	TGTGCCAGCAGATCGGACAGGGCGTTCGACAGAAGGTCCTACGAGCAGTACTTC	CASRSDRAFDRRSYEQYF
.	18	TRBJ1-1	TRBV27	.	TGTGCCAGCAGTCCCCGGACACACGATAACCCCATGAACACTGAAGCTTTCTTT	CASSPRTHDNPMNTEAFF
TRBD1	15	TRBJ1-1	TRBV7-9	.	TGTGCCAGCAGCTCGACCGGGACAGGGGACACTGAAGCTTTCTTT	CASSSTGTGDTEAFF